This T cell receptor beta chain was sequenced in a study of blood T cell repertoires in COVID-19. The overall study: Sites across the United States, Italy and Spain contributed samples from acute and convalescent COVID-19. In each case, the material was cDNA or gDNA derived from T cells, B-cell-depleted T cells, or PBMCs.

The junction had 5 bases not matched to a gene; V was cut back by 2 bases and J by 2 bases. Germline V gives CDR1 MGHDK, CDR2 SYGVNS. CDR3 size: 15 residues. Profiled with immunoSEQ multiplex PCR; TCRdb holds only in-frame clones, not every one. This table holds some 95,000 clones, about 78% found once. The rearrangement joins TRBV25-1 to TRBJ2-7; 8 bases are shared with TRBD1. The sequencing input was peripheral blood. This TCR came from a man aged 50 or older who had recovered from COVID-19. CDR3 loop: CASSEGDRFTYEQYF. DNA of the CDR3: TGTGCCAGCAGTGAAGGGGACAGGTTTACCTACGAGCAGTACTTC.